A single sample is the source of the 23 T cell receptor beta chains below, sequenced in a study of blood T cell repertoires in COVID-19. Profiling relied on immunoSEQ multiplex PCR, and the TCRdb table lists in-frame clones only, not all of them. The sample holds roughly 30,000 clones; 70% to 90% are singletons and the top ten take roughly 6%. The specimen sequenced was peripheral blood. These receptors were collected from a human donor in a cohort sampled during active COVID-19.

The CDR3 bases are TGTGCCAGTAGTCCGACGGGACAGGGGAGGCAGGAGCAGTACTTC. Translation gives CASSPTGQGRQEQYF. This sequence joins TRBV19 and TRBJ2-7; 10 positions match TRBD1. The V gene end was trimmed by 5 bases and the J gene end by 7 bases; junction bases not matched to a gene: 11. The germline gives CDR1 LNHDA, CDR2 SQIVND (reference sequence). The CDR3 is made up of 15 amino acids.

J is TRBJ2-1 and V is TRBV5-6; 8 nucleotides agree with TRBD2. Trimming at V came to 4 bases and at J to 9 bases, leaving 15 bases not matched to a gene. Germline CDR1 SGHDT, CDR2 YYEEEE. This CDR3 region has 16 residues. The CDR3 DNA follows: TGTGCCAGCAGCGAGGGACTAGGGGTGCGAACGGGTGAGCAGTTCTTC. It specifies CASSEGLGVRTGEQFF.

CDR3 sequence (DNA): TGTGCCAGCAGCTTAGACAGGGGGAACAATCAGCCCCAGCATTTT. Amino acids: CASSLDRGNNQPQHF. This chain uses TRBV5-4 with TRBJ1-5, with TRBD1 matching over 9 bases. V was clipped by 2 bases and J by 3 bases; unmatched bases: 3. Germline V gene lookup returns CDR1 SGHNT and CDR2 YYREEE (reference sequence). CDR3 size: 15 residues.

The CDR3 DNA sequence: TGTGCCAGCAGCCCAAAAAACGGACAGGGGCGCGAGCAGTACTTC. This translates into CASSPKNGQGREQYF. The chain combines TRBV28 with TRBJ2-7; 9 bases align to TRBD1. The CDR3 is 15 amino acids. V gave up 6 bases and J gave up 6 bases; unmatched junction bases: 12. Germline V CDR1 and CDR2: MDHEN, SYDVKM.

The chain carries TRBV11-1 and TRBJ1-1; TRBD1 aligns across 9 bases. In germline, CDR1 is SGHAT, CDR2 FQDESV (reference sequence). CDR3 length equals 16 residues. V shed 5 bases, J shed 4 bases, and the junction held 11 bases outside the gene matches. CDR3 in DNA: TGTGCCAGCAGCCCGAGGACAGGGGCCCTGGGCACTGAAGCTTTCTTT. This codes for CASSPRTGALGTEAFF. Supplemented by reference TRBV11-1 and TRBJ1-1, the full variable domain reads EAEVAQSPRYKITEKSQAVAFWCDPISGHATLYWYRQILGQGPELLVQFQDESVVDDSQLPKDRFSAERLKGVDSTLKIQPAELGDSAMYLCASSPRTGALGTEAFFGQGTRLTVV.

The genes are TRBV21-1 and TRBJ2-1; the D call in the table, TRBD1, was not verified against the DNA. TRBV21-1 counts as a pseudogene. CDR3 length: 19 amino acids. The CDR3 region is CASSILRPLPGQGFNEQFF. The CDR3 DNA follows: TGTGCCAGCAGCATACTCCGGCCCCTTCCGGGACAGGGATTCAATGAGCAGTTCTTC.

The V gene is TRBV7-9, the J gene TRBJ2-3; weak D call: TRBD2 (6 bases). CDR3 length equals 15 residues. Trimming removed 8 bases at V and 1 base at J, with 16 bases between. CDR1 SEHNR and CDR2 FQNEAQ come from the germline V gene (reference sequence). The CDR3 spells CASQPRGFGTDTQYF. The CDR3 DNA is TGTGCCAGCCAGCCACGGGGGTTCGGCACAGATACGCAGTATTTT.

The CDR3 sequence: CASSYPPRRDEQYF. In DNA form, the CDR3 reads TGTGCCAGCAGTTACCCCCCTAGGAGAGACGAGCAGTACTTC. V and J are TRBV7-9 and TRBJ2-7; D unresolved. V was cut by 6 bases and J by 5 bases, with 17 bases left in between. The CDR3 covers 14 residues. The germline CDR1 and CDR2 sequences are SEHNR and FQNEAQ (reference sequence).

The chain joins TRBV19 to TRBJ2-3, with TRBD2 identical over 9 bases. Germline V gene data show CDR1 as LNHDA and CDR2 as SQIVND (reference sequence). CDR3 length equals 18 residues. With 1 base clipped from V and 4 bases from J, the junction kept 12 bases outside the gene matches. CDR3 loop: CASSIVAAGGASADTQYF. The CDR3 nucleotides are TGTGCCAGTAGTATAGTCGCGGCGGGGGGGGCCAGCGCAGATACGCAGTATTTT.

This clone was seen a handful of times. The chain carries TRBV11-2 and TRBJ2-7; possible D gene TRBD1, 6 bases. The ends were cut back, 1 base at V and 2 bases at J, with 9 bases in the middle. Germline CDR1 reads SGHAT; CDR2 reads FQNNGV. There are 14 residues in the CDR3. The CDR3 nucleotides read TGTGCCAGCAGCTTAGGGACAGAAGCCTACGAGCAGTACTTC. It codes for CASSLGTEAYEQYF.

The chain combines TRBV9 with TRBJ1-3; tentatively, D is TRBD1 (6 bases). The ends were cut back, 3 bases at V and 0 bases at J, with 10 bases in the middle. The CDR3 has 15 residues. Germline assignment: CDR1 SGDLS and CDR2 YYNGEE. CDR3 in amino acids: CASSGRDNSGNTIYF. For the CDR3, the DNA is TGTGCCAGCAGCGGCCGGGACAACTCTGGAAACACCATATATTTT. Full variable domain (remainder filled in from reference TRBV9 and TRBJ1-3): DSGVTQTPKHLITATGQRVTLRCSPRSGDLSVYWYQQSLDQGLQFLIQYYNGEERAKGNILERFSAQQFPDLHSELNLSSLELGDSALYFCASSGRDNSGNTIYFGEGSWLTVV.

This rearrangement joins TRBV7-3 to TRBJ2-7; 7 nucleotides match TRBD1. Germline assignment: CDR1 SGHTA and CDR2 FQGTGA. CDR3 length: 14 residues. The ends lost 5 bases at V and 4 bases at J; junction bases unmatched: 8. CDR3 sequence reads: CASSPGQNKYEQYF. Here the CDR3 DNA reads TGTGCCAGCAGCCCGGGACAGAACAAGTACGAGCAGTACTTC.

For the CDR3, the DNA is TGTGCCAGCAGCTTAGATGCTCAGGGCTCCTACGAGCAGTACTTC. It translates to CASSLDAQGSYEQYF. The chain has TRBV11-2 and TRBJ2-7; D perhaps matches TRBD1 (5 bases). The germline V gene encodes CDR1 SGHAT and CDR2 FQNNGV. CDR3 length: 15 amino acids. The V end lost 0 bases, the J end lost 0 bases, and 9 bases lay between the germline ends. The full variable domain, in which reference TRBV11-2 and TRBJ2-7 provide the parts outside the CDR3, is EAGVAQSPRYKIIEKRQSVAFWCNPISGHATLYWYQQILGQGPKLLIQFQNNGVVDDSQLPKDRFSAERLKGVDSTLKIQPAKLEDSAVYLCASSLDAQGSYEQYFGPGTRLTVT.

The V and J genes are TRBV27 and TRBJ1-1; D is perhaps TRBD1 (5 bases). This CDR3 contains 15 residues. Germline values: CDR1 MNHEY, CDR2 SMNVEV (reference sequence). With 0 bases removed from V and 3 bases from J, the gap between germline ends came to 11 bases. As DNA, the CDR3 is TGTGCCAGCAGTTTATCGACAGTAAGGGACACTGAAGCTTTCTTT. This encodes CASSLSTVRDTEAFF.

By its share, this clone is medium-sized (0.01 to 0.1%). This sequence joins TRBV11-2 and TRBJ2-5; possibly TRBD2 for D (6 bases). V lost 3 bases to trimming and J lost 5 bases, with 22 bases between them. The CDR3 has 17 residues. Germline-derived CDR1 and CDR2 are SGHAT and FQNNGV. The CDR3 here is CASSLRPTGDSPETQYF. The CDR3 DNA is TGTGCCAGCAGCTTGAGGCCTACGGGGGACTCCCCGGAGACCCAGTACTTC.

The chain uses TRBV19 and TRBJ2-7; 8 bases match TRBD1. The junction had 3 bases not matched to a gene; V was cut back by 5 bases and J by 0 bases. From germline, CDR1 is LNHDA and CDR2 SQIVND (reference sequence). The CDR3 loop spans 14 amino acids. The CDR3 loop is CASSPGTGSYEQYF. Here the CDR3 DNA reads TGTGCCAGTAGTCCCGGGACAGGCTCCTACGAGCAGTACTTC.

The V and J genes are TRBV5-1 and TRBJ2-2; no clear D. CDR3 length: 15 amino acids. Trimming took 5 bases from V and 0 from J, leaving 11 bases between them. The germline V gene has CDR1 SGHRS and CDR2 YFSETQ. The CDR3 bases are TGCGCCAGCAGGCCTACTACGGCGAACACCGGGGAGCTGTTTTTT. Its protein is CASRPTTANTGELFF. Full variable domain (outside the CDR3, taken from reference TRBV5-1 and TRBJ2-2): KAGVTQTPRYLIKTRGQQVTLSCSPISGHRSVSWYQQTPGQGLQFLFEYFSETQRNKGNFPGRFSGRQFSNSRSEMNVSTLELGDSALYLCASRPTTANTGELFFGEGSRLTVL.

The V gene is TRBV29-1, the J gene TRBJ2-7; 8 bases fit TRBD1. Germline V gene data show CDR1 as SQVTM and CDR2 as ANQGSEA. Trimming at V came to 4 bases and at J to 5 bases, leaving 4 bases not matched to a gene. This CDR3 is 12 amino acids long. The DNA of the CDR3 is TGCAGCGTTGCAAGGACAGGGAACGAGCAGTACTTC. It encodes CSVARTGNEQYF.

The V call is TRBV15, the J call TRBJ2-5; TRBD2 agrees at 7 bases. The V segment lost 0 bases and the J segment 1 base; nucleotides outside the gene matches: 5. The germline V gene encodes CDR1 LNHNV and CDR2 YYDKDF (reference sequence). This CDR3 has 16 amino acids. CDR3 DNA: TGTGCCACCAGCAGAGAGAGGGGCGGGAGCCAAGAGACCCAGTACTTC. Protein: CATSRERGGSQETQYF.

The gene calls are TRBV11-2 and TRBJ2-7, with 8 bases matching TRBD1. CDR3 length equals 16 residues. Germline V CDR1 and CDR2: SGHAT, FQNNGV. Losses at the gene ends were 5 bases for V and 3 bases for J; bases not matched to a gene: 12. This CDR3 reads CASSTPAGTGNYEQYF. The CDR3 nucleotides are TGTGCCAGCAGCACCCCGGCGGGGACAGGAAACTACGAGCAGTACTTC.

This chain uses TRBV6-4 with TRBJ2-7; 9 bases align to TRBD2. With 2 bases clipped from V and 2 bases from J, the junction kept 16 bases outside the gene matches. The CDR3 is made up of 19 amino acids. Germline CDR1 is MRHNA and CDR2 is SNTAGT. Here the CDR3 reads CASSDAPLPLAGRPYEQYF. The DNA for the CDR3 is TGTGCCAGCAGTGACGCCCCTCTACCTCTAGCGGGAAGACCCTACGAGCAGTACTTC.

This clone was recorded once. This chain connects TRBV18 to TRBJ1-2; 9 bases are a match to TRBD1. The J segment lost 3 bases and the V segment lost 0 bases, leaving 5 bases of the junction unmatched. This CDR3 contains 16 residues. CDR1 and CDR2 from the germline V gene are KGHSH and LQKENI. CDR3 amino acids: CASSPPLTGGDYGYTF. CDR3 nucleotides: TGTGCCAGCTCACCACCCTTAACAGGGGGCGACTATGGCTACACCTTC.

The chain carries TRBV15 and TRBJ2-5, with 7 bases matching TRBD2. Germline-derived CDR1 and CDR2 are LNHNV and YYDKDF (reference sequence). CDR3 length: 12 residues. J lost 5 bases, V lost 3 bases, and 0 bases had no gene match. The CDR3 DNA is TGTGCCACCAGCAGCGGGGGGGAGACCCAGTACTTC. It encodes CATSSGGETQYF. The full variable domain, completed using reference TRBV15 and TRBJ2-5, is DAMVIQNPRYQVTQFGKPVTLSCSQTLNHNVMYWYQQKSSQAPKLLFHYYDKDFNNEADTPDNFQSRRPNTSFCFLDIRSPGLGDTAMYLCATSSGGETQYFGPGTRLLVL.